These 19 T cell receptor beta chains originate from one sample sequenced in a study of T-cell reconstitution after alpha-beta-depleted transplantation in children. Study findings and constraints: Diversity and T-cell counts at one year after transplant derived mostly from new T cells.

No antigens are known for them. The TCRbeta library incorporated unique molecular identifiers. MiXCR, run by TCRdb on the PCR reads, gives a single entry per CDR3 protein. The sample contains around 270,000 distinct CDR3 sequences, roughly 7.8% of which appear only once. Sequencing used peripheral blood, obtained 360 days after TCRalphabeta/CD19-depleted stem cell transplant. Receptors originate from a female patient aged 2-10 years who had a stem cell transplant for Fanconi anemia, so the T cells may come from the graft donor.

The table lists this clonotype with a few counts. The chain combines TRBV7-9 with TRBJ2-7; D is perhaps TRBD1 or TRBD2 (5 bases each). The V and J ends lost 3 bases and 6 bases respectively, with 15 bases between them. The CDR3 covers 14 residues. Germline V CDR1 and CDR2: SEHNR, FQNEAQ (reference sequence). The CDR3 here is CASSFEGQRGEQYF. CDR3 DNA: TGTGCCAGCAGCTTTGAGGGGCAGAGGGGCGAGCAGTACTTC.

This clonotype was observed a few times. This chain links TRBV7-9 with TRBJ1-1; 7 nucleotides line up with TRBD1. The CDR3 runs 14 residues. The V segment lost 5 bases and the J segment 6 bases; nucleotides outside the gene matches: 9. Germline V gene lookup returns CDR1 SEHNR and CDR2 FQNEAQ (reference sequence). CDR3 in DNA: TGTGCCAGCAGCCCCCAACAGGGGATCGCTGAAGCTTTCTTT. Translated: CASSPQQGIAEAFF.

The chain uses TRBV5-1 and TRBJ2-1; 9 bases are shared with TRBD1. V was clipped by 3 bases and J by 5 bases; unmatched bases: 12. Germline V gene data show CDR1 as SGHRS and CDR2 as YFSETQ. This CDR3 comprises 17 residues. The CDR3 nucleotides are TGCGCCAGCAGCTCTAGTTTCCGGGACAGGGTCAACAATGAGCAGTTCTTC. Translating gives CASSSSFRDRVNNEQFF.

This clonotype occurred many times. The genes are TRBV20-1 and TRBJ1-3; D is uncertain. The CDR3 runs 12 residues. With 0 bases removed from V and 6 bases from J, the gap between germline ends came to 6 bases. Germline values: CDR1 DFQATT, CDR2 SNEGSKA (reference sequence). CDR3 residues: CSARERPNTIYF. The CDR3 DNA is TGCAGTGCTAGAGAAAGACCAAACACCATATATTTT.

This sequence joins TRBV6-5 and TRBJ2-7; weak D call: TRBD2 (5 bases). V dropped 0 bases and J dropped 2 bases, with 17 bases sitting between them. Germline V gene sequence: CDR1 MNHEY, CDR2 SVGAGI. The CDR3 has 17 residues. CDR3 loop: CASSYSKAGQTTYEQYV. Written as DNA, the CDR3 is TGTGCCAGCAGTTACTCGAAGGCTGGCCAGACTACCTACGAGCAGTACGTC.

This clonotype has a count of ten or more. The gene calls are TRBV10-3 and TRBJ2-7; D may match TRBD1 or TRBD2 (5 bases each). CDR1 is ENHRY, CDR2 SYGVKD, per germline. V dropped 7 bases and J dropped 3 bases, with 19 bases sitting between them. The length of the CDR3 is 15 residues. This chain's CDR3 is CAIKVPGDLLYEQYV. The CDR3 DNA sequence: TGTGCCATCAAGGTACCCGGGGACCTTCTCTACGAGCAGTACGTC.

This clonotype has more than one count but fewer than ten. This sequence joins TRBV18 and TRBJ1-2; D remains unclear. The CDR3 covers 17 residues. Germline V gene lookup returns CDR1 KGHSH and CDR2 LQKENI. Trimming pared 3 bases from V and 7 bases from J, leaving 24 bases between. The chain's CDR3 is CASSPLYYDKSPAGYTF. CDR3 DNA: TGTGCCAGCTCACCTCTGTATTACGACAAGAGCCCTGCTGGCTACACCTTC.

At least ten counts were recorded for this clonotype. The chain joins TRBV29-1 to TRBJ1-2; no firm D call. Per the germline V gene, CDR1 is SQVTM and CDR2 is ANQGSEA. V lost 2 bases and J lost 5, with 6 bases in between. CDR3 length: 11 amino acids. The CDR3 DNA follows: TGCAGCGTTGAAATAGTGTATGGCTACACCTTC. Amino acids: CSVEIVYGYTF. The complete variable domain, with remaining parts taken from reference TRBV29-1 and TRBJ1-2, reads SAVISQKPSRDICQRGTSLTIQCQVDSQVTMMFWYRQQPGQSLTLIATANQGSEATYESGFVIDKFPISRPNLTFSTLTVSNMSPEDSSIYLCSVEIVYGYTFGSGTRLTVV.

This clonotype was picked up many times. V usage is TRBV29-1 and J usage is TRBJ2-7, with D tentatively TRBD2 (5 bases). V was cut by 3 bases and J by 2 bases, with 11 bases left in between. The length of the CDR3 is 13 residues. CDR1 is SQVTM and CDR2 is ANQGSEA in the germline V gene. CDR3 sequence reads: CSVEFPGAYEQYF. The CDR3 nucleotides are TGCAGCGTTGAGTTCCCCGGGGCCTACGAGCAGTACTTC.

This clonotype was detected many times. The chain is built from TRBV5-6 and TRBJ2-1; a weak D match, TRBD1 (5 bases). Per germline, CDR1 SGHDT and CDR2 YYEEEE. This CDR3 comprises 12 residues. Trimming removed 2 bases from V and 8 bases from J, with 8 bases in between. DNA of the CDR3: TGTGCCAGCAGCTTTGGGGCGGATGAGCAGTTCTTC. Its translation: CASSFGADEQFF.

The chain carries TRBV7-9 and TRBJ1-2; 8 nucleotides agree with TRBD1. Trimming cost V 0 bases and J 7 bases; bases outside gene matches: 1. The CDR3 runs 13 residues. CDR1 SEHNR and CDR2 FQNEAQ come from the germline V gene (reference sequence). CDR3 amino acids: CASSLADRVGYTF. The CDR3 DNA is TGTGCCAGCAGCTTAGCGGACAGGGTTGGCTACACCTTC.

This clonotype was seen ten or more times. The CDR3 nucleotides read TGCGCCAGCAGCTTACTAGCGGGAGTAGAATATGAGCAGTTCTTC. It is translated as CASSLLAGVEYEQFF. The chain has TRBV5-1 and TRBJ2-1; 11 bases are a match to TRBD2. After removal of 2 bases from V and 8 bases from J, the junction contained 6 bases not matched to a gene. The germline V gene has CDR1 SGHRS and CDR2 YFSETQ. The CDR3 has 15 residues.

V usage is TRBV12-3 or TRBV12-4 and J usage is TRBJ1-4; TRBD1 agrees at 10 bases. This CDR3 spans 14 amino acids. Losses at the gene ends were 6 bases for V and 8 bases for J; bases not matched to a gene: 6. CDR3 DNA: TGTGCCAGCAGCAGGGGACAGGGGTACGAAAAACTGTTTTTT. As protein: CASSRGQGYEKLFF.

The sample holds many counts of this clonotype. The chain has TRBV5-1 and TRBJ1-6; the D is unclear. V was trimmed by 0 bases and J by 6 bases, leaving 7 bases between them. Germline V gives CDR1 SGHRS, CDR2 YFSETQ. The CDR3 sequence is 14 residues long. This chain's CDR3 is CASSLDSRNSPLHF. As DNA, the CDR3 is TGCGCCAGCAGCTTGGACAGTCGTAATTCACCCCTCCACTTT.

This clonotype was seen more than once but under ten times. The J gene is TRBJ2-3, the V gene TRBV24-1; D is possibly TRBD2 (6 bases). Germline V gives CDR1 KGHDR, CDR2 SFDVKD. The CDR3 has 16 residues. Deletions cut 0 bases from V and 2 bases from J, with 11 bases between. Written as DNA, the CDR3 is TGTGCCACCAGTGATTTGACCGGGACTCTCACAGATACGCAGTATTTT. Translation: CATSDLTGTLTDTQYF.

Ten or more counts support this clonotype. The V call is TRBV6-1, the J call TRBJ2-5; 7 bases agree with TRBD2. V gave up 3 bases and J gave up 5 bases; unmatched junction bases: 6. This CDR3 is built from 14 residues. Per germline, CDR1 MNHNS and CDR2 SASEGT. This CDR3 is CASSELAGWETQYF. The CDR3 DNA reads TGTGCCAGCAGTGAGTTAGCGGGCTGGGAGACCCAGTACTTC.

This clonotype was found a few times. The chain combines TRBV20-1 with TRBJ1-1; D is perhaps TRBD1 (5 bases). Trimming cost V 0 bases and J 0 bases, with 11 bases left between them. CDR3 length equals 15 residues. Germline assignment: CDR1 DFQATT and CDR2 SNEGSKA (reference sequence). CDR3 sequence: CSARDVGTMNTEAFF. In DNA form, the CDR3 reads TGCAGTGCTAGAGATGTTGGGACCATGAACACTGAAGCTTTCTTT.

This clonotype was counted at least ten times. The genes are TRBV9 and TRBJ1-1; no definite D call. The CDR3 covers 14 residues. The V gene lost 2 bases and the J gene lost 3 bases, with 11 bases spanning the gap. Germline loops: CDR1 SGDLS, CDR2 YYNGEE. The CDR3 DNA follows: TGTGCCAGCAGCGTCGATTGGTCGGACACTGAAGCTTTCTTT. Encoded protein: CASSVDWSDTEAFF. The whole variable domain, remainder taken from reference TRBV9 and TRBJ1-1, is DSGVTQTPKHLITATGQRVTLRCSPRSGDLSVYWYQQSLDQGLQFLIQYYNGEERAKGNILERFSAQQFPDLHSELNLSSLELGDSALYFCASSVDWSDTEAFFGQGTRLTVV.

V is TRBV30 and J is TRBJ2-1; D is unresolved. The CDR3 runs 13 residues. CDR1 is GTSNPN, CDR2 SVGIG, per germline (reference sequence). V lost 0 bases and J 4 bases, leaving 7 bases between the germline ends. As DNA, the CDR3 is TGTGCCTGGAGTGTGAGCCTTTACAATGAGCAGTTCTTC. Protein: CAWSVSLYNEQFF.